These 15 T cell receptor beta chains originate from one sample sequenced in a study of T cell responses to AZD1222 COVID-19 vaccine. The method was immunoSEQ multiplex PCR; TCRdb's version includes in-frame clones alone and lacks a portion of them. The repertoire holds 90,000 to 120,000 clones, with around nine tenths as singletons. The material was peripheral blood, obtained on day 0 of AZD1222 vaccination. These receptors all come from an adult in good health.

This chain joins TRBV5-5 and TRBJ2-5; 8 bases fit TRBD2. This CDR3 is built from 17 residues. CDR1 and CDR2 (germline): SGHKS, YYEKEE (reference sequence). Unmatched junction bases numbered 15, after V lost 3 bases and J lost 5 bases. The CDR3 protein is CASSWLAGPTSGETQYF. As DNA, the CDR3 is TGTGCCAGCAGCTGGTTAGCGGGACCAACCTCAGGGGAGACCCAGTACTTC.

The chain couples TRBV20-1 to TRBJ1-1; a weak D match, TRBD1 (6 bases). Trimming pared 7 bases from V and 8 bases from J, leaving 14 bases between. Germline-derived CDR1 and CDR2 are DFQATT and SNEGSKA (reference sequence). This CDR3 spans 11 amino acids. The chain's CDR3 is CSEPRTEEAFF. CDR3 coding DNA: TGCAGTGAGCCCAGGACAGAAGAAGCTTTCTTT.

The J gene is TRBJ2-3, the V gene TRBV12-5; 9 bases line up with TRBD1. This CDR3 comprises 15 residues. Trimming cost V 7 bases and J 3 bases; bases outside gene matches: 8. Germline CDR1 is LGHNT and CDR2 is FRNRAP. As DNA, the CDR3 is TGTGCTAGTGCCGTGGGGGGACAGGGTACAGATACGCAGTATTTT. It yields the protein CASAVGGQGTDTQYF.

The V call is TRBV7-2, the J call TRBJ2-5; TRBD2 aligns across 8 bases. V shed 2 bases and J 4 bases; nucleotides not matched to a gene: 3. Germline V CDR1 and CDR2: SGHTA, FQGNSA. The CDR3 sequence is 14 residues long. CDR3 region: CASSLLAGLETQYF. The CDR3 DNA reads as TGTGCCAGCAGCTTATTAGCGGGGCTAGAGACCCAGTACTTC. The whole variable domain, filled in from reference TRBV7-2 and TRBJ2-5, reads GAGVSQSPSNKVTEKGKDVELRCDPISGHTALYWYRQSLGQGLEFLIYFQGNSAPDKSGLPSDRFSAERTGGSVSTLTIQRTQQEDSAVYLCASSLLAGLETQYFGPGTRLLVL.

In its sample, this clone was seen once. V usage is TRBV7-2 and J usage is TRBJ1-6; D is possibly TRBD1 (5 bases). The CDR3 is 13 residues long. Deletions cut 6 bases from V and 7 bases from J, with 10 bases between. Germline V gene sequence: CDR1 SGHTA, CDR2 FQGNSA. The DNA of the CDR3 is TGTGCCAGCAGTGCCCAGGGAAATTCACCCCTCCACTTT. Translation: CASSAQGNSPLHF.

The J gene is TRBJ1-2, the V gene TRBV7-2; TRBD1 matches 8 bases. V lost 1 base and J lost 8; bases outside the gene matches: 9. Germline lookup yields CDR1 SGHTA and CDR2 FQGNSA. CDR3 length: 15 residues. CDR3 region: CASSLDPWTGRGYTF. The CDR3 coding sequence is TGTGCCAGCAGCTTAGATCCGTGGACAGGGCGAGGCTACACCTTC. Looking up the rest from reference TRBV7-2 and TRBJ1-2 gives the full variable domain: GAGVSQSPSNKVTEKGKDVELRCDPISGHTALYWYRQSLGQGLEFLIYFQGNSAPDKSGLPSDRFSAERTGGSVSTLTIQRTQQEDSAVYLCASSLDPWTGRGYTFGSGTRLTVV.

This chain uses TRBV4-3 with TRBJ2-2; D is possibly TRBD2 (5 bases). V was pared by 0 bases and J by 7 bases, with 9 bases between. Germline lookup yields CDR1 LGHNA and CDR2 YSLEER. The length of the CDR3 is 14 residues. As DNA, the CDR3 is TGCGCCAGCAGCCAAGATCGGGGTATCGGGGAGCTGTTTTTT. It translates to CASSQDRGIGELFF.

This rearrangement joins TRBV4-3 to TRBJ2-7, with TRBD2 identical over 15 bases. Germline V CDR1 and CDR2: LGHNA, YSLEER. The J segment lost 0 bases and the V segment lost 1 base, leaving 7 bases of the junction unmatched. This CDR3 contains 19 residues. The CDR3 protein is CASSQVFGLAGGFSYEQYF. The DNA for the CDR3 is TGCGCCAGCAGCCAAGTGTTCGGACTAGCGGGGGGGTTCTCCTACGAGCAGTACTTC.

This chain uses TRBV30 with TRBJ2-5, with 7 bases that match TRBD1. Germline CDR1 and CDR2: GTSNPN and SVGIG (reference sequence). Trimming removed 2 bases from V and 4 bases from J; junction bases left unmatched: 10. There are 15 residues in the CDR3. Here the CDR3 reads CAWSPGSGGVETQYF. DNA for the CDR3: TGTGCCTGGAGTCCTGGGTCAGGGGGTGTAGAGACCCAGTACTTC.

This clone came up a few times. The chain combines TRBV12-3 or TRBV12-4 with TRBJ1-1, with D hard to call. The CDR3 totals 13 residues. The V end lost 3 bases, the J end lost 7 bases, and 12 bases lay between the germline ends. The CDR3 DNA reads TGTGCCAGCAGTTTGGTTGGCAGCCGTGAAGCTTTCTTT. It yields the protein CASSLVGSREAFF.

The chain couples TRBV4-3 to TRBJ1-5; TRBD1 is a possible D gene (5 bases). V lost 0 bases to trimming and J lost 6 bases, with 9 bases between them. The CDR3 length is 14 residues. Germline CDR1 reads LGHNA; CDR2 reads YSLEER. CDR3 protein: CASSQDRVSQPQHF. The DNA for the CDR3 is TGCGCCAGCAGCCAAGACAGGGTATCTCAGCCCCAGCATTTT.

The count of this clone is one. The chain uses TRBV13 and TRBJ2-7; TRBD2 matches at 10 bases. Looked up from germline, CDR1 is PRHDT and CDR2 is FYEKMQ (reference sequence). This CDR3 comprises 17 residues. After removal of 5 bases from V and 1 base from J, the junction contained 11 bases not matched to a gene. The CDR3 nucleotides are TGTGCCAGCAGCCCCATAGCGGGGGGCTCGGGATCCTACGAGCAGTACTTC. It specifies CASSPIAGGSGSYEQYF.

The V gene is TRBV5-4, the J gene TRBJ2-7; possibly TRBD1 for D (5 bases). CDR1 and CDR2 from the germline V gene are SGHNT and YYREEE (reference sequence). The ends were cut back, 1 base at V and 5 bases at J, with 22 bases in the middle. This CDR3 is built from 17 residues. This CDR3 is CASSLLLSRASPNEQYF. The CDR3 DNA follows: TGTGCCAGCAGCTTGCTCCTTAGCAGGGCCTCTCCTAACGAGCAGTACTTC.

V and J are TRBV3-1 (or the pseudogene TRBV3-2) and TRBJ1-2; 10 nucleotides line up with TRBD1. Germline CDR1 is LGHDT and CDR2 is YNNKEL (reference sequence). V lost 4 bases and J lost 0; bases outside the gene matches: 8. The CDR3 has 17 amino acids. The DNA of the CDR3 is TGTGCCAGCAGCCCGGGGACAGGGGCCCCGGCTAACTATGGCTACACCTTC. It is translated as CASSPGTGAPANYGYTF.

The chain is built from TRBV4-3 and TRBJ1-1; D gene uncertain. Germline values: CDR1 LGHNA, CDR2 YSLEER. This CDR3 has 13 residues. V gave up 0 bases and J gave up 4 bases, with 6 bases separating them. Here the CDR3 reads CASSQERSTEAFF. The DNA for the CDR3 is TGCGCCAGCAGCCAAGAGAGGAGCACTGAAGCTTTCTTT.